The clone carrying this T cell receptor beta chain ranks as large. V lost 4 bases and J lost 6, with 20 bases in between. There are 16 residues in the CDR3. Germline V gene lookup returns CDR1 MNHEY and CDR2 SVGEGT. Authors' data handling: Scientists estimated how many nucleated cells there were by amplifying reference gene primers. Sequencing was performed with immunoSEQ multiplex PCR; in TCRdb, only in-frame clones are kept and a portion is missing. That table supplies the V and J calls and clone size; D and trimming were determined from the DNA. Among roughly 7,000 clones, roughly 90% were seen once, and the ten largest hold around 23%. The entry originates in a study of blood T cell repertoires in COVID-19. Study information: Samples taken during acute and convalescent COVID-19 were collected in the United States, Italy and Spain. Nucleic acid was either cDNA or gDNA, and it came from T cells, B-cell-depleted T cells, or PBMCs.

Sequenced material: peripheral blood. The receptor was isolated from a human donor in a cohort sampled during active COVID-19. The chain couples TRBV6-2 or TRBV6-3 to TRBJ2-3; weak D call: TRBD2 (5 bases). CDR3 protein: CASSWSKRTGSDTQYF. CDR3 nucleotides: TGTGCCAGCAGTTGGTCAAAGCGGACCGGCTCTGATACGCAGTATTTT.